This T cell receptor (beta chain) was profiled in a study of breast tumors, draining lymph nodes, adjacent tissues. Study-level findings and limits: That most tumor T cells come from lymph nodes remained unproven. Most tumor T cells seemingly derive from lymph node, then expand in tumor.

MiXCR, run by TCRdb on the multiplex PCR reads, gives a single entry per CDR3 protein. The sample consists of 20,000 to 30,000 distinct CDR3 sequences, 60% to 70% of them appearing once. With regard to this clonotype: Its antigen is not known.

CDR3 length: 16 residues. Germline CDR1 and CDR2: LGHNA and YNFKEQ. The trim removed 0 bases at V and 5 bases at J, leaving 4 bases unmatched. The TCR sequence derives from a female donor with breast cancer. Some clones in this sample may be carry-over from other donors' samples. The sequenced sample consisted of tumor-adjacent breast tissue. The chain joins TRBV4-2 to TRBJ1-4, with 9 bases lining up with TRBD1. The CDR3 region has the DNA TGTGCCAGCAGCCAAGAGTCCACAGGGGGCAATGAAAAACTGTTTTTT. Protein: CASSQESTGGNEKLFF.